At least ten counts were recorded for the clone carrying this T cell receptor (beta chain). Its antigen is still unknown. The data were taken from a study of T-cell reconstitution after alpha-beta-depleted transplantation in children. Between the trimmed V and J ends, which lost 1 base and 7 bases, there was a span of 11 bases. The CDR3 has 13 residues. Preparation of the TCRbeta library used unique molecular identifiers. TCRdb recomputed calls from the PCR reads with MiXCR, one row per CDR3 protein. The sample contains 150,000 to 200,000 distinct CDR3 sequences, around 10% of which appear only once. Study-level results: T-cell numbers and diversity one year post-transplant derived largely from freshly generated T cells. Two months or so post-transplant, alpha-beta T cells reportedly derived from several hundred expanded graft clones. Certain patients had high TCRbeta diversity at day 60, and it came from recipient T cells and thymic progenitors that survived.

This receptor was taken from a boy aged 2-9 years with acute myeloid leukemia, due to receive a stem cell transplant. The material sequenced was PBMCs, taken before TCRalphabeta/CD19-depleted stem cell transplant. The chain links TRBV12-3 or TRBV12-4 to TRBJ2-7, with D perhaps TRBD1 or TRBD2 (5 bases each). This chain's CDR3 is CASSLGRGGEQYV. The CDR3 DNA sequence: TGTGCCAGCAGTTTAGGCCGGGGCGGGGAGCAGTACGTC.